This TCR beta chain was found in a study of shared clonotypes between healthy human individuals. Clones were sequenced by immunoSEQ multiplex PCR, and TCRdb holds only the in-frame ones, with some missing. This sample has roughly 530,000 clones, with about 96% found just once. As for this clone: Its antigen is as yet unknown.

Study-level points and caveats: Generation of non-shared clonotypes was less probable than generation of clonotypes shared by all four donors. A few donors showed sharing of approximately 5% of naive CD4 clonotypes. Blood alone was sampled, and tissue repertoires likely differ.

The V gene's germline CDR1 is MNHEY and CDR2 SMNVEV (reference sequence). This CDR3 has 13 amino acids. Germline trimming cut 5 bases from V and 8 bases from J; bases unmatched to any gene: 5. The receptor was derived from a woman between 25 and 40 years old in good health. The genes are TRBV27 and TRBJ1-4; TRBD1 aligns across 7 bases. The specimen sequenced was naive CD4+ T cells sorted from blood. The subset denotes: CD45RA+ positively selected. The CDR3 coding sequence is TGTGCCAGCAGTCTAACAGGGGAGGAAAAACTGTTTTTT. It yields the protein CASSLTGEEKLFF.